This paragraph covers one TCR beta chain sequence. The data were taken from a study of blood T cell repertoires in COVID-19. This CDR3 has 16 amino acids. J was trimmed by 2 bases and V by 4 bases; bases with no gene match: 4. Germline V gene sequence: CDR1 SGHNT, CDR2 YYREEE (reference sequence). Clones were sequenced by immunoSEQ multiplex PCR, and TCRdb holds only the in-frame ones, with some missing. The sample holds approximately 480,000 clones, about 85% seen once. This TCR was sampled from a woman younger than 35 who had recovered from COVID-19. The chain recombines TRBV5-4 with TRBJ2-1; TRBD2 matches 12 bases. Specimen: PBMCs or T cells enriched from blood (not recorded which). The CDR3 nucleotides read TGTGCCAGCAGCCCTAGCGGGGGGGCCGCCTACAATGAGCAGTTCTTC. Translating it yields CASSPSGGAAYNEQFF.